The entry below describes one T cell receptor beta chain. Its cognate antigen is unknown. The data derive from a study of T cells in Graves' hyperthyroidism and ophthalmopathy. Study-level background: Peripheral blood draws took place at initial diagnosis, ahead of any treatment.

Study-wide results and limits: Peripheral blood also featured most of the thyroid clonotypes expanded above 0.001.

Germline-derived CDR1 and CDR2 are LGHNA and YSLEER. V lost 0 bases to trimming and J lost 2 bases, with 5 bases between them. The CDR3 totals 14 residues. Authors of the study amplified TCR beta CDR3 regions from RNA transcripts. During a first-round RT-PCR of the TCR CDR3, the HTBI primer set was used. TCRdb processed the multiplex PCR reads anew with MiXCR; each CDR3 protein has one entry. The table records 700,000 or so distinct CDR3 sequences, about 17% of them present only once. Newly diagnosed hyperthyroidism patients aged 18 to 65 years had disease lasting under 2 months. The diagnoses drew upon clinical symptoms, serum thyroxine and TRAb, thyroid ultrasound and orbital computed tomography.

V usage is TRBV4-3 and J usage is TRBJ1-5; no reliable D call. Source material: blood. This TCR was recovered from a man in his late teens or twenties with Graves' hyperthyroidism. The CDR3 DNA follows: TGCGCCAGCAGCCAAGATTTCGGCAATCAGCCCCAGCATTTT. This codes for CASSQDFGNQPQHF.